The text below deals with one T cell receptor (beta chain). Participant age was roughly 18 to 90 years, and participants resided in about two dozen US areas. This sample was included in a study of blood T cell repertoires in COVID-19. Trimming at V came to 6 bases and at J to 3 bases, leaving 8 bases not matched to a gene. CDR3 size: 15 residues. Germline CDR1 and CDR2: LGHDT and YNNKEL (reference sequence). As handled by the study authors: By means of reference gene primer amplification, nucleated cell counts were estimated. Here immunoSEQ multiplex PCR was the method, and the copy in TCRdb shows in-frame clones only, minus some. V and J calls and clone size are copied from that table; D and trimming were computed from the DNA. The data contain a few hundred thousand clones, approximately 86% of them singletons.

V and J are TRBV3-1 (or the pseudogene TRBV3-2) and TRBJ2-7, with 10 bases lining up with TRBD1. The sequence was obtained from a woman aged 25-40 years who had been exposed to COVID-19. The sample consisted of PBMCs or T cells enriched from blood (not recorded which). The CDR3 loop is CASRVDRGFVYEQYF. CDR3 DNA: TGTGCCAGCAGGGTGGACAGGGGGTTTGTCTACGAGCAGTACTTC.